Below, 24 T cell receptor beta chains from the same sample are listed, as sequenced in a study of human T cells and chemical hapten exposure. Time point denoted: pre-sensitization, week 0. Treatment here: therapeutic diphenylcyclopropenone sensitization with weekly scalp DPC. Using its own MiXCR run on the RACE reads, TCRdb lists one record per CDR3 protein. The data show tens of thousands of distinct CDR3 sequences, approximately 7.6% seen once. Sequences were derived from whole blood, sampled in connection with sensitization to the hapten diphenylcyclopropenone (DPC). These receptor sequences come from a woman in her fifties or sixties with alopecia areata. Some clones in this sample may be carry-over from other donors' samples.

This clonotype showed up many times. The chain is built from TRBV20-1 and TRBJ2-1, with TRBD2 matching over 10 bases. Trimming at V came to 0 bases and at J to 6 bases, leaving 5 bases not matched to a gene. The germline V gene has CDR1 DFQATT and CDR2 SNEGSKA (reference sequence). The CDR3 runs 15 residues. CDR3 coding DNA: TGCAGTGCTAGAGATGGAAGACTAGCGGGCAATGAGCAGTTCTTC. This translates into CSARDGRLAGNEQFF.

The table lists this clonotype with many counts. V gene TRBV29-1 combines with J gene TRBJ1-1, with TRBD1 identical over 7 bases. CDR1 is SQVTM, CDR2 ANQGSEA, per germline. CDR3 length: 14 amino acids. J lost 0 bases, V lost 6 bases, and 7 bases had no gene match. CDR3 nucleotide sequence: TGCAGCGTCATGAGGGGGCGGATGAACACTGAAGCTTTCTTT. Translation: CSVMRGRMNTEAFF.

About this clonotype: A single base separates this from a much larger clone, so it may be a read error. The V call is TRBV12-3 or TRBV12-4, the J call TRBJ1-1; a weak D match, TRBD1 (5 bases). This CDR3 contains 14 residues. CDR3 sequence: CAGSLGRGDTEAFF. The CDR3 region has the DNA TGTGCCGGCAGTTTGGGCCGAGGGGACACTGAAGCTTTCTTT.

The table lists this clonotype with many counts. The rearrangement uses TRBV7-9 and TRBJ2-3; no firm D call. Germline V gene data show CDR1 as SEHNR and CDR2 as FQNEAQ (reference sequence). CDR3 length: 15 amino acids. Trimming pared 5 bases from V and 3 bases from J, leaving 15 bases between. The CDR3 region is CASSPLPRATDTQYF. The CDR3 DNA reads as TGTGCCAGCAGCCCCCTTCCTAGGGCGACAGATACGCAGTATTTT.

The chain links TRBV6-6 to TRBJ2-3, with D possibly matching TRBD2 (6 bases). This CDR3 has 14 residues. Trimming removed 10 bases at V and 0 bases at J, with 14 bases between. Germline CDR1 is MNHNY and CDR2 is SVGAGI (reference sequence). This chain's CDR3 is CATSPGGSTDTQYF. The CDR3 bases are TGTGCCACATCGCCAGGAGGGAGCACAGATACGCAGTATTTT.

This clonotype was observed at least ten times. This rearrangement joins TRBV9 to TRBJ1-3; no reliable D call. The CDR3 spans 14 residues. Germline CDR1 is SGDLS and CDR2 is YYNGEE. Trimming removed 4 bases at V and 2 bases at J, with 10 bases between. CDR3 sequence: CASSSGVAGNTIYF. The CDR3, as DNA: TGTGCCAGCAGCTCTGGCGTAGCTGGAAACACCATATATTTT.

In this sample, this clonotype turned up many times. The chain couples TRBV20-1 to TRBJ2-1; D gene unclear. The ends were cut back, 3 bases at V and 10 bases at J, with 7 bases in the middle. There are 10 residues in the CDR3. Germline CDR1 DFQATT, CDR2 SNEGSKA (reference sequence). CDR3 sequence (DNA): TGCAGTGCTAGTTTCGGGGAGCAGTTCTTC. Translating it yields CSASFGEQFF.

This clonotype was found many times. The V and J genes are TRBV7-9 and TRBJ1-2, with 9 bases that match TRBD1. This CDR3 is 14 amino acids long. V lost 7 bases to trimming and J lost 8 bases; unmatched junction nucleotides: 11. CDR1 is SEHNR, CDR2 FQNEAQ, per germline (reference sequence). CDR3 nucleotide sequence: TGTGCCAGCACTCAACCGGGACAGGGTTCCGGCTACACCTTC. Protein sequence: CASTQPGQGSGYTF.

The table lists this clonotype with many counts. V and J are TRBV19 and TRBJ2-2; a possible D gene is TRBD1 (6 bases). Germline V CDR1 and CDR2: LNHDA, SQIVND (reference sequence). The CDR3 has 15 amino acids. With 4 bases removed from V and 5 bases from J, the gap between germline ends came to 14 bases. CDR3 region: CASSTQGSFTGELFF. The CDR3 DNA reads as TGTGCCAGTAGTACTCAGGGGTCTTTTACCGGGGAGCTGTTTTTT.

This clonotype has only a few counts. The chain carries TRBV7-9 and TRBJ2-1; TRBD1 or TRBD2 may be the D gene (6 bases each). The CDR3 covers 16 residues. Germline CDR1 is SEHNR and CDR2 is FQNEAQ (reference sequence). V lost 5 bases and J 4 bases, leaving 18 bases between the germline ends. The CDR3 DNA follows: TGTGCCAGCAGCCCTAGGGGGGCCTCGGATTACAATGAGCAGTTCTTC. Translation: CASSPRGASDYNEQFF.

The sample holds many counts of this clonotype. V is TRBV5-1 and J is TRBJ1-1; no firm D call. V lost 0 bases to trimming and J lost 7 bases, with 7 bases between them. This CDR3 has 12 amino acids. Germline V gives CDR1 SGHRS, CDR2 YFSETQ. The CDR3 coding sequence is TGCGCCAGCAGCTTGGGGGTTGGTGAAGCTTTCTTT. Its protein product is CASSLGVGEAFF.

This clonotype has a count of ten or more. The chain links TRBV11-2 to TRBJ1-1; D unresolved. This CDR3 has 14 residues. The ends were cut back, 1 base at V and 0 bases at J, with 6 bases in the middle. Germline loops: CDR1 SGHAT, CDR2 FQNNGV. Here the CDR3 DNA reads TGTGCCAGCAGCTTAGCCAGCCTGAACACTGAAGCTTTCTTT. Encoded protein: CASSLASLNTEAFF.

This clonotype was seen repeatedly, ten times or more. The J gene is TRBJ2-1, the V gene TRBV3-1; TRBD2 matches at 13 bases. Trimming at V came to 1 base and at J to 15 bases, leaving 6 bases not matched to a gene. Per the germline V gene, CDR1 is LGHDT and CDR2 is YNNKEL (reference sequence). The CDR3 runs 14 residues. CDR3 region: CASSQGGLAGRLFF. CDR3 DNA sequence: TGTGCCAGCAGCCAAGGGGGACTAGCGGGAAGACTGTTCTTC.

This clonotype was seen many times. CDR3: CASSPGRNEAFF. DNA for the CDR3: TGTGCCAGCTCACCCGGACGTAATGAAGCTTTCTTT. The V and J genes are TRBV18 and TRBJ1-1; D is ambiguous. Between the trimmed V and J ends, which lost 3 bases and 7 bases, there was a span of 9 bases. Germline lookup yields CDR1 KGHSH and CDR2 LQKENI. This CDR3 has 12 residues.

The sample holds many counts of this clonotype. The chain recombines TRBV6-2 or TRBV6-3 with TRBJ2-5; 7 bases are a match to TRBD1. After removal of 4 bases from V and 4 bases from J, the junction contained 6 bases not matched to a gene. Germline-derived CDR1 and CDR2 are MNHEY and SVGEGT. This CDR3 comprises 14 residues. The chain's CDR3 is CASSSPNRGETQYF. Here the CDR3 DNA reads TGTGCCAGCAGTTCCCCTAACAGGGGAGAGACCCAGTACTTC.

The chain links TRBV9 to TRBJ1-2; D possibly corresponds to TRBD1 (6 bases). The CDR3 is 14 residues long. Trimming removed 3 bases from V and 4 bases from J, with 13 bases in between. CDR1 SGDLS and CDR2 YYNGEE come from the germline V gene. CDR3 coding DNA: TGTGCCAGCAGCGGCACAGGGTTAGGCTATGGCTACACCTTC. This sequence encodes CASSGTGLGYGYTF.

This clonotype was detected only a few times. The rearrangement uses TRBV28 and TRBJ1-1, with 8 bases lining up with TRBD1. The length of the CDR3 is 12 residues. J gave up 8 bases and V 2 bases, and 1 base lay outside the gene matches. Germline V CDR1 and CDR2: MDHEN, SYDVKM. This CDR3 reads CASSLRTGEAFF. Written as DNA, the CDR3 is TGTGCCAGCAGTTTACGGACAGGGGAAGCTTTCTTT. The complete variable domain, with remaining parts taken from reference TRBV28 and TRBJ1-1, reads DVKVTQSSRYLVKRTGEKVFLECVQDMDHENMFWYRQDPGLGLRLIYFSYDVKMKEKGDIPEGYSVSREKKERFSLILESASTNQTSMYLCASSLRTGEAFFGQGTRLTVV.

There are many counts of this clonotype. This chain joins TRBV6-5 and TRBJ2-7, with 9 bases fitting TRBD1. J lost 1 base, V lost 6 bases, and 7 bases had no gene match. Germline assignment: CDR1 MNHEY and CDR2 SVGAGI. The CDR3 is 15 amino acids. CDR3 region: CASSPEGTGSYEQYF. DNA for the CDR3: TGTGCCAGCAGCCCCGAAGGGACAGGGTCCTACGAGCAGTACTTC.

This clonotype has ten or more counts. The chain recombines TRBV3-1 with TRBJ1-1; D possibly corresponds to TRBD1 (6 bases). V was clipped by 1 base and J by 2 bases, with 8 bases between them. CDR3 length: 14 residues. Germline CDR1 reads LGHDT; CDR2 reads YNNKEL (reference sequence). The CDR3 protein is CASSQGTVNTEAFF. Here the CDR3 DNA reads TGTGCCAGCAGCCAAGGGACAGTCAACACTGAAGCTTTCTTT.

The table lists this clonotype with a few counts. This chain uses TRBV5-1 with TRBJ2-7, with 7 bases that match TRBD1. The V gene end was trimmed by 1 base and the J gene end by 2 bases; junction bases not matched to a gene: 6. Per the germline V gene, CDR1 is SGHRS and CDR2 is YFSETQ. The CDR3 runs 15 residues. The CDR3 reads CASSLFWGQPYEQYF. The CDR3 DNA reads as TGCGCCAGCAGCTTGTTTTGGGGACAGCCCTACGAGCAGTACTTC.

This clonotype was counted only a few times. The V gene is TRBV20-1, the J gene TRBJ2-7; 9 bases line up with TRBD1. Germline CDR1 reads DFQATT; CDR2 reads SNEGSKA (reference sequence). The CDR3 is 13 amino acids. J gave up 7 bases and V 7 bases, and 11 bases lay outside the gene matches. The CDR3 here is CSVLVQGAEEQYF. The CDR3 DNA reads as TGCAGTGTTCTGGTACAGGGGGCGGAAGAGCAGTACTTC.

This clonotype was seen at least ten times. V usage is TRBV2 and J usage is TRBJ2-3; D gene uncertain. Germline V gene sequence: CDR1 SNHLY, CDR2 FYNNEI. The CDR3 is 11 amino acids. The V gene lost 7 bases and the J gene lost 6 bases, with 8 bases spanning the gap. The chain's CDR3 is CASKNRDTQYF. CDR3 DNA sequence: TGTGCCAGCAAGAATAGGGATACGCAGTATTTT.

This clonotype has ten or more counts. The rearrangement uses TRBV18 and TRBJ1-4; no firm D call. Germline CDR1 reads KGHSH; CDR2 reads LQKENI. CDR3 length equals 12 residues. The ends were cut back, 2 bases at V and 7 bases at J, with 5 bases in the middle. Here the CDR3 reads CASSPSAEKLFF. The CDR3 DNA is TGTGCCAGCTCACCATCGGCTGAAAAACTGTTTTTT.

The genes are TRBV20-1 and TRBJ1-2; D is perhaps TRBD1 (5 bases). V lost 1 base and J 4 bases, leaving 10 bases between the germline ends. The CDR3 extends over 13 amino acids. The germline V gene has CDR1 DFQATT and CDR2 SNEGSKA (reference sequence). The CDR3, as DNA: TGCAGTGCTAGAGCCCAGGGAGTCTATGGCTACACCTTC. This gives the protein CSARAQGVYGYTF.